A selection of T cell receptor beta chains follows, all from one sample in a study of blood T cells in healthy people across ages. TCRdb passed the 5' RACE reads through MiXCR, listing each CDR3 protein once. The sample carries approximately 1,100,000 distinct CDR3 sequences, around 43% recorded once. The sample consisted of blood. The receptors were gathered from a woman in her sixties or seventies in good health. CDR3s include the opening cysteine and the closing phenylalanine or tryptophan. A D gene is named only where the DNA matches it firmly. Clone size is given for some rows only: seen once, a few or many times, or a class if the clone is expanded.

size | J | V | D | CDR3 | DNA
once | TRBJ1-5 | TRBV3-1 | - | CASSQTQGYQPQHF | TGTGCCAGCAGCCAGACCCAGGGTTATCAGCCCCAGCATTTT
- | TRBJ2-7 | TRBV18 | - | CASPPPSGDAYEQYF | TGTGCCAGCCCACCACCGTCAGGGGACGCCTACGAGCAGTACTTC
few | TRBJ2-3 | TRBV2 | TRBD1 | CASSNQGASTDTQYF | TGTGCCAGCAGTAATCAGGGGGCCAGCACAGATACGCAGTATTTT
- | TRBJ2-7 | TRBV29-1 | TRBD1 | CSVEGRGQGTHPYEQYF | TGCAGCGTTGAAGGTCGGGGACAGGGGACCCACCCCTACGAGCAGTACTTC
- | TRBJ2-7 | TRBV27 | TRBD2 | CAAGGTYEQYF | TGTGCCGCCGGGGGGACCTACGAGCAGTACTTC
- | TRBJ2-1 | TRBV11-2 | TRBD2 | CASSLDPSGRAEFF | TGTGCCAGCAGCTTAGACCCTAGCGGGAGGGCCGAGTTCTTC
few | TRBJ1-2 | TRBV20-1 | - | CSAREGFGQTYGYTF | TGCAGTGCTAGAGAAGGATTTGGGCAGACCTATGGCTACACCTTC
few | TRBJ2-5 | TRBV20-1 | TRBD1 | CSAHRGETQYF | TGCAGTGCTCACAGGGGGGAGACCCAGTACTTC
few | TRBJ2-5 | TRBV12-3/TRBV12-4 | TRBD2 | CASSLSGMGQYF | TGTGCCAGCAGTTTGAGCGGGATGGGGCAGTACTTC
- | TRBJ2-1 | TRBV3-1 | TRBD1 | CASSQGLGTGANEQFF | TGTGCCAGCAGCCAAGGGCTTGGGACAGGGGCCAATGAGCAGTTCTTC
- | TRBJ2-7 | TRBV21-1 | - | CASSKERGSGPYEQYF | TGTGCCAGCAGCAAAGAAAGGGGTAGCGGGCCCTACGAGCAGTACTTC
- | TRBJ2-7 | TRBV27 | - | CASSWVLSNEQYF | TGTGCCAGCAGTTGGGTCCTCTCGAACGAGCAGTACTTC
- | TRBJ2-7 | TRBV30 | - | CAWSGSEMKNEQYF | TGTGCCTGGAGTGGAAGCGAGATGAAAAACGAGCAGTACTTC
few | TRBJ2-6 | TRBV28 | - | CASSFPLWPSGANVLTF | TGTGCCAGCAGTTTCCCTTTATGGCCTTCTGGGGCCAACGTCCTGACTTTC
- | TRBJ2-3 | TRBV29-1 | - | CSVGGDPSTDTQYF | TGCAGCGTTGGGGGAGACCCTAGCACAGATACGCAGTATTTT
- | TRBJ2-7 | TRBV15 | - | CATSSQGGGYEQYF | TGTGCCACCAGCTCTCAGGGCGGAGGTTACGAGCAGTACTTC
few | TRBJ2-3 | TRBV9 | TRBD1 | CASSPRTGTRSDTQYF | TGTGCCAGCAGCCCCCGGACAGGGACAAGATCAGATACGCAGTATTTT
- | TRBJ1-2 | TRBV4-1 | - | CASSQDGVGGINYGYTF | TGCGCCAGCAGCCAAGATGGGGTTGGGGGGATTAACTATGGCTACACCTTC
many | TRBJ2-5 | TRBV6-1 | TRBD2 | CASSARLGNRLASPQETQYF | TGTGCCAGCAGTGCACGGCTGGGGAATAGACTAGCGAGCCCTCAAGAGACCCAGTACTTC
few | TRBJ2-5 | TRBV11-2 | - | CASSLVQGGAETQYF | TGTGCCAGCAGCTTGGTCCAGGGGGGGGCGGAGACCCAGTACTTC
many | TRBJ2-4 | TRBV27 | - | CASRREIAKNIQYF | TGTGCCAGCAGAAGAGAGATAGCCAAAAACATTCAGTACTTC
- | TRBJ2-2 | TRBV11-2 | - | CASSFASNTGELFF | TGTGCCAGCAGCTTCGCTTCGAACACCGGGGAGCTGTTTTTT
- | TRBJ2-6 | TRBV27 | - | CASSVSRANVLTF | TGTGCCAGCAGTGTATCTAGGGCCAACGTCCTGACTTTC
few | TRBJ2-5 | TRBV3-1 | - | CASRRDDVVTQYF | TGTGCCAGCAGACGCGACGATGTGGTGACCCAGTACTTC
once | TRBJ2-3 | TRBV6-1 | TRBD2 | CASCPSGILNTQYF | TGTGCCAGCTGTCCTAGCGGGATACTGAATACGCAGTATTTT
- | TRBJ2-3 | TRBV6-1 | TRBD2 | CASLRLAGTDTQYF | TGTGCCAGCCTGAGACTAGCGGGAACAGATACGCAGTATTTT
few | TRBJ2-1 | TRBV10-3 | TRBD2 | CAICERLVAGYNEQFF | TGTGCCATCTGTGAAAGATTGGTAGCGGGTTACAATGAGCAGTTCTTC
- | TRBJ2-7 | TRBV7-9 | - | CASSLVVSEQYF | TGTGCCAGCAGCTTAGTGGTGAGCGAGCAGTACTTC
- | TRBJ2-5 | TRBV2 | TRBD1 | CASRGTGGEGETQYF | TGTGCCAGCAGAGGGACAGGGGGCGAGGGGGAGACCCAGTACTTC
- | TRBJ1-4 | TRBV28 | - | CASKPAGGAEKLFF | TGTGCCAGCAAGCCGGCCGGAGGGGCCGAAAAACTGTTTTTT
few | TRBJ2-5 | TRBV3-1 | - | CASSQPPTSEQYF | TGTGCCAGCAGCCAGCCTCCCACCTCGGAGCAGTACTTC
many | TRBJ2-7 | TRBV29-1 | - | CSVEGEGNEQYF | TGCAGCGTTGAAGGAGAGGGAAACGAGCAGTACTTC
- | TRBJ2-1 | TRBV11-2 | - | CASSLATRMVHNEQFF | TGTGCCAGCAGCTTGGCTACTAGAATGGTTCACAATGAGCAGTTCTTC
- | TRBJ2-7 | TRBV6-1 | - | CASTPVAGRSSYEQYF | TGTGCCAGCACCCCCGTTGCAGGGAGGAGCTCCTACGAGCAGTACTTC
few | TRBJ1-2 | TRBV30 | - | CAGREGGYTF | TGTGCCGGCAGGGAGGGTGGCTACACCTTC
- | TRBJ2-7 | TRBV18 | - | CASSLKETAGEQYF | TGTGCCAGCTCACTCAAAGAGACAGCCGGCGAGCAGTACTTC
- | TRBJ1-2 | TRBV9 | - | CASSSQGGSRGYTF | TGTGCCAGCAGCTCACAGGGTGGTTCGCGTGGCTACACCTTC
- | TRBJ2-5 | TRBV20-1 | TRBD2 | CSARRSSGGETQYF | TGCAGTGCTCGCAGGTCTAGCGGGGGAGAGACCCAGTACTTC
- | TRBJ2-7 | TRBV9 | - | CASSVGQGDEPYF | TGTGCCAGCAGCGTAGGCCAGGGTGATGAGCCGTACTTC
- | TRBJ2-7 | TRBV6-1 | TRBD2 | CASSGRLGTSGVRSSYNEQYF | TGTGCCAGCAGTGGAAGGTTAGGGACTAGCGGGGTCCGAAGCTCCTACAATGAGCAGTACTTC
- | TRBJ1-6 | TRBV7-2 | - | CASSVVGGSPLHF | TGTGCCAGCAGCGTAGTTGGAGGTTCACCCCTCCACTTT
- | TRBJ2-1 | TRBV3-1 | TRBD2 | CASSQASGLADLYNEQFF | TGTGCCAGCAGCCAAGCCTCGGGACTAGCGGACCTCTACAATGAGCAGTTCTTC
- | TRBJ2-3 | TRBV27 | TRBD1 | CASSLQGVPDTQYF | TGTGCCAGCAGTTTACAGGGGGTCCCAGATACGCAGTATTTT
- | TRBJ2-5 | TRBV9 | - | CASSVGVGNEQYF | TGTGCCAGCAGCGTAGGAGTGGGGAATGAGCAGTACTTC
- | TRBJ1-2 | TRBV7-9 | - | CASSLDLNGHTF | TGTGCCAGCAGCTTAGACTTAAATGGCCACACCTTC
- | TRBJ2-3 | TRBV3-1 | - | CASSQDLAGTDTQYF | TGTGCCAGCAGCCAAGATTTGGCAGGCACAGATACGCAGTATTTT
- | TRBJ2-2 | TRBV10-3 | - | CANSPGAGELFF | TGTGCCAACAGCCCGGGGGCCGGGGAGCTGTTTTTT
- | TRBJ2-2 | TRBV28 | TRBD1 | CASRPTGTGGFGELFF | TGTGCCAGCAGGCCCACCGGGACAGGGGGCTTCGGGGAGCTGTTTTTT
many | TRBJ2-5 | TRBV11-2 | - | CASSLNWRGLVETQYF | TGTGCCAGCAGCTTAAACTGGAGGGGGCTGGTAGAGACCCAGTACTTC
few | TRBJ2-2 | TRBV20-1 | - | CSAVAGTGNTGELFF | TGCAGTGCCGTAGCCGGGACGGGGAACACCGGGGAGCTGTTTTTT
- | TRBJ1-2 | TRBV12-3/TRBV12-4 | TRBD1 | CASSPLVVTGGNYGYTF | TGTGCCAGCAGCCCGTTGGTGGTGACAGGGGGCAACTATGGCTACACCTTC
- | TRBJ2-3 | TRBV5-1 | TRBD1 | CASSLQGQGGTDTQYF | TGCGCCAGCAGCTTGCAGGGACAGGGGGGCACAGATACGCAGTATTTT
- | TRBJ2-5 | TRBV19 | - | CASSIAGAETQYF | TGTGCCAGTAGTATTGCCGGAGCGGAGACCCAGTACTTC
- | TRBJ2-7 | TRBV27 | - | CASRARQSAEQYF | TGTGCCAGCAGAGCCAGACAGTCGGCCGAGCAGTACTTC
- | TRBJ2-7 | TRBV3-1 | TRBD2 | CASSQTPGLAAGEQYF | TGTGCCAGCAGCCAAACGCCGGGACTAGCGGCCGGCGAGCAGTACTTC
- | TRBJ2-7 | TRBV5-1 | TRBD1 | CASSLTGQASYNEQYF | TGCGCCAGCAGCTTAACGGGACAGGCCTCCTACAATGAGCAGTACTTC
- | TRBJ2-5 | TRBV11-2 | TRBD2 | CASSLRVGLAALKETQYF | TGTGCCAGCAGCTTACGGGTCGGACTAGCAGCGCTTAAAGAGACCCAGTACTTC
few | TRBJ1-2 | TRBV12-3/TRBV12-4 | - | CASAWRTAAVYGYTF | TGTGCCAGCGCCTGGCGGACGGCGGCTGTGTATGGCTACACCTTC
- | TRBJ2-1 | TRBV29-1 | - | CSVLTWNEQFF | TGCAGCGTTCTAACGTGGAATGAGCAGTTCTTC
- | TRBJ2-1 | TRBV5-6 | TRBD2 | CASSLGPSGPYNERFF | TGTGCCAGCAGCTTGGGGCCTAGCGGACCCTACAATGAGCGGTTCTTC